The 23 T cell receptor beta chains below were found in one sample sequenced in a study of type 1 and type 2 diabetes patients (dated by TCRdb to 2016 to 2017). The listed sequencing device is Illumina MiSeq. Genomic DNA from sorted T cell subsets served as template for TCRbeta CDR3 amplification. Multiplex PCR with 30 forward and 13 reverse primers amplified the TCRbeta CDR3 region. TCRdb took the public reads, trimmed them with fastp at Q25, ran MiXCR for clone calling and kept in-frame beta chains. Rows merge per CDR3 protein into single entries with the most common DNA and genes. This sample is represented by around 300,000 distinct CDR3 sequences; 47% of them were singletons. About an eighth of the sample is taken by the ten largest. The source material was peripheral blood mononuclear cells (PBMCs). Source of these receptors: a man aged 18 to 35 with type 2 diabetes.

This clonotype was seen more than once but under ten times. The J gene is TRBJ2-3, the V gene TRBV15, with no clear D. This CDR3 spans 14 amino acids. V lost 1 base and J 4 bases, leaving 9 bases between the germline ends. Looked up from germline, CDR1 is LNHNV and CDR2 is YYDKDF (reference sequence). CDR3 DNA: TGTGCCACCAGCAGAGTTGTCAGTCCAGATACGCAGTATTTT. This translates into CATSRVVSPDTQYF.

The CDR3 loop reads CASKGDRASYEQYF. CDR3 bases: TGTGCCAGCAAAGGGGACAGGGCCTCCTACGAGCAGTACTTC. The genes are TRBV7-2 and TRBJ2-7, with 9 nucleotides matching TRBD1. CDR3 length: 14 amino acids. The J segment lost 0 bases and the V segment lost 7 bases, leaving 4 bases of the junction unmatched. CDR1 and CDR2 (germline): SGHTA, FQGNSA.

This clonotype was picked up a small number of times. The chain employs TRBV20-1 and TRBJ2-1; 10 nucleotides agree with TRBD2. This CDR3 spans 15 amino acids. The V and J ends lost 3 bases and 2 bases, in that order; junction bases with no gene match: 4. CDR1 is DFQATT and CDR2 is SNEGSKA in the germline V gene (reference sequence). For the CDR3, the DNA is TGCAGTGCTAGCCTAGCGGGAGTTACCTACAATGAGCAGTTCTTC. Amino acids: CSASLAGVTYNEQFF.

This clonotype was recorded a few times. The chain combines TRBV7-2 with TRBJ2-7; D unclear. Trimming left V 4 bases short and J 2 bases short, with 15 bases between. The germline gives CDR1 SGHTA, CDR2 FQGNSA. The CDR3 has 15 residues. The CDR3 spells CASSWDLGSAYEQYF. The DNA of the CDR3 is TGTGCCAGCAGCTGGGATCTGGGGTCGGCCTACGAGCAGTACTTC.

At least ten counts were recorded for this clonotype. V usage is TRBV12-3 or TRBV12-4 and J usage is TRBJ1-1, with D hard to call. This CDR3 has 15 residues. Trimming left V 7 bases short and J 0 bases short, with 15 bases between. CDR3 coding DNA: TGTGCCAGCACCAAGCCTGGTAACATGAACACTGAAGCTTTCTTT. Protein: CASTKPGNMNTEAFF.

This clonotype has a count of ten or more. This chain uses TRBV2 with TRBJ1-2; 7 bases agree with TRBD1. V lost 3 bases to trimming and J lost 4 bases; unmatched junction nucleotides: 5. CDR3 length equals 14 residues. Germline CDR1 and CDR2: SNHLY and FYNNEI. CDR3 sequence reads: CASSEVGTVYGYTF. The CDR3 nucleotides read TGTGCCAGCAGTGAGGTGGGGACAGTCTATGGCTACACCTTC. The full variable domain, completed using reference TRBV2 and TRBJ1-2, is EPEVTQTPSHQVTQMGQEVILRCVPISNHLYFYWYRQILGQKVEFLVSFYNNEISEKSEIFDDQFSVERPDGSNFTLKIRSTKLEDSAMYFCASSEVGTVYGYTFGSGTRLTVV.

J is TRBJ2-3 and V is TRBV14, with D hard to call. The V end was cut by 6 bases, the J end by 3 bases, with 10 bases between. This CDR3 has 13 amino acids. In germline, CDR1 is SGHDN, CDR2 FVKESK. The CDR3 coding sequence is TGTGCCAGCAGTAACGTTTGGACAGATACGCAGTATTTT. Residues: CASSNVWTDTQYF.

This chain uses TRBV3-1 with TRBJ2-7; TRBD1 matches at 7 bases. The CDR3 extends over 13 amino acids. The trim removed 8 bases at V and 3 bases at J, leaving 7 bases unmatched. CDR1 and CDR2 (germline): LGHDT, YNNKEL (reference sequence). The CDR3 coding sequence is TGTGCCAGCCTAGGGGGCCTACGCTACGAGCAGTACTTC. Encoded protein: CASLGGLRYEQYF.

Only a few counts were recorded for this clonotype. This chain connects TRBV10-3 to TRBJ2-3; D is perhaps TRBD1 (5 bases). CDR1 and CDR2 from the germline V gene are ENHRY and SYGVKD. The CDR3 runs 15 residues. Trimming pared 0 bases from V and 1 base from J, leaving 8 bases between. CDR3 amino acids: CAISESIRGTDTQYF. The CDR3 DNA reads TGTGCCATCAGTGAGTCAATCAGGGGCACAGATACGCAGTATTTT.

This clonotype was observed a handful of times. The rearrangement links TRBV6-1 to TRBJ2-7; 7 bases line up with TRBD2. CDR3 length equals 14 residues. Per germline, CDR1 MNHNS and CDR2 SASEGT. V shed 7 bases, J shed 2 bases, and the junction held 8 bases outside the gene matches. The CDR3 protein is CASMPAGSTYEQYF. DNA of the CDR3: TGTGCCAGCATGCCAGCGGGATCAACCTACGAGCAGTACTTC.

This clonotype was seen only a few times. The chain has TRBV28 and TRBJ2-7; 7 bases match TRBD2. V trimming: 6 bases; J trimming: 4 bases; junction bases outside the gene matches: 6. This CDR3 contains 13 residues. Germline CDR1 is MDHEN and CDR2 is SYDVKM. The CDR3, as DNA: TGTGCCAGCAGCCGAATAGCGGGTTACGAGCAGTACTTC. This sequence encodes CASSRIAGYEQYF.

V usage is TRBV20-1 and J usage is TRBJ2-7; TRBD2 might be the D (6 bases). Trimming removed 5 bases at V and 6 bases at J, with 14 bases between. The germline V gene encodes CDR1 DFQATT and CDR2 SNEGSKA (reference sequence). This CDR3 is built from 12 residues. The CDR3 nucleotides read TGCAGTGCTCGGGTACACGGGGGCGAGCAGTACTTC. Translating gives CSARVHGGEQYF.

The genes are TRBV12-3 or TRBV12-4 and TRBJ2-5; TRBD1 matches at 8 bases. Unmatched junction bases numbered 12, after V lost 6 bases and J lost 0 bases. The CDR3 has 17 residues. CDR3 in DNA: TGTGCCAGCAGCCCTGACAGGGGAGCTACGAACCAAGAGACCCAGTACTTC. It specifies CASSPDRGATNQETQYF.

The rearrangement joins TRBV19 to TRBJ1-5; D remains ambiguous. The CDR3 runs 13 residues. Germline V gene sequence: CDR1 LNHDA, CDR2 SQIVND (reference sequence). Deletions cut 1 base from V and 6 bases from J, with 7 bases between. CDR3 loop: CASSIVRSQPQHF. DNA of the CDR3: TGTGCCAGTAGTATAGTACGGAGTCAGCCCCAGCATTTT.

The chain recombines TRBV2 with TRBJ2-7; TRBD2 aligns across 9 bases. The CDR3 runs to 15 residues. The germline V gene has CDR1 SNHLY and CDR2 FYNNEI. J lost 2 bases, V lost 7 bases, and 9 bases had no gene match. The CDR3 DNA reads TGTGCCAGCAAATTGACTAGCGGCCGAGCCTACGAGCAGTACTTC. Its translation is CASKLTSGRAYEQYF.

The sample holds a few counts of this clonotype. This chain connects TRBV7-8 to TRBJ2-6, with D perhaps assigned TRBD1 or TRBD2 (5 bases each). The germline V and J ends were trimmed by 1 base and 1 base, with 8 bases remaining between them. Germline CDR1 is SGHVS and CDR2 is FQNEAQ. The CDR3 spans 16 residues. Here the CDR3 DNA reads TGTGCCAGCAGCTTAGAGTGGGGGTCTGGGGCCAACGTCCTGACTTTC. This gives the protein CASSLEWGSGANVLTF.

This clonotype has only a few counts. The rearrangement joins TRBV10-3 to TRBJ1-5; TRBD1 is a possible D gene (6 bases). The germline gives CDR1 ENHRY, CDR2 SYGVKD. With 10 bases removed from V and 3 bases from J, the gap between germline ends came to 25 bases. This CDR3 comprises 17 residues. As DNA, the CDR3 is TGTGCCACTACGGACAGAATCAACCCGCGGGCCAATCAGCCCCAGCATTTT. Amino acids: CATTDRINPRANQPQHF.

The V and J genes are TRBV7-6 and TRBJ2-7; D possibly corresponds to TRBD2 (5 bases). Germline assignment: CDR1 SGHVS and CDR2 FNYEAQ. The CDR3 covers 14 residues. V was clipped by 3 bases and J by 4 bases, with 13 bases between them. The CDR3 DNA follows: TGTGCCAGCAGCTTCGGCGCGGGCCTGTACGAGCAGTACTTC. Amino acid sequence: CASSFGAGLYEQYF.

CDR3 bases: TGTGCCAGCAGCTTAACGAGGACCCTTGGGAGCGCTGAAGCTTTCTTT. Its protein is CASSLTRTLGSAEAFF. This sequence joins TRBV14 and TRBJ1-1; D ambiguous. Trimming took 5 bases from V and 6 from J, leaving 22 bases between them. This CDR3 region has 16 residues. In germline, CDR1 is SGHDN, CDR2 FVKESK. The full variable domain, in which reference TRBV14 and TRBJ1-1 provide the parts outside the CDR3, is EAGVTQFPSHSVIEKGQTVTLRCDPISGHDNLYWYRRVMGKEIKFLLHFVKESKQDESGMPNNRFLAERTGGTYSTLKVQPAELEDSGVYFCASSLTRTLGSAEAFFGQGTRLTVV.

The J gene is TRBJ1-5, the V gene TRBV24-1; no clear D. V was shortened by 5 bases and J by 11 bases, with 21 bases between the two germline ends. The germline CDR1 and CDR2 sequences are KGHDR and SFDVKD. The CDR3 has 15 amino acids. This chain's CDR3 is CATSASEGDITTQHF. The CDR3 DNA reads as TGTGCCACCAGTGCCTCGGAAGGCGATATCACGACCCAGCATTTT.

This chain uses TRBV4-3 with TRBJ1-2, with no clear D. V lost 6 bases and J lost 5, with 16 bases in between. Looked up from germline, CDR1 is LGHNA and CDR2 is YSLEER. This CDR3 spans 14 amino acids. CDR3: CASSPQDPTYGYTF. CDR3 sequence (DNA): TGCGCCAGCAGTCCGCAGGACCCCACTTATGGCTACACCTTC.

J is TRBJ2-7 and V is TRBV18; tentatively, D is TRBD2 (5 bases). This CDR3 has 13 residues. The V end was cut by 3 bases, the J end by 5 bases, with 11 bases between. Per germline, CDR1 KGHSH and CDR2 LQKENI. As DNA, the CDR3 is TGTGCCAGCTCACCGTTTGAGGAGGACGAGCAGTACTTC. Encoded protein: CASSPFEEDEQYF.

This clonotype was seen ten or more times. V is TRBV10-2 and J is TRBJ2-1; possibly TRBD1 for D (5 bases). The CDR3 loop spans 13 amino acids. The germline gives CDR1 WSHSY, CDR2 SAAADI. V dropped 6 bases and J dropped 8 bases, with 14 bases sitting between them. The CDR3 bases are TGCGCCAGCAGAGACCTTCAGGGTTATGAGCAGTTCTTC. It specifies CASRDLQGYEQFF.